These 26 T cell receptor beta chains came from one sample sequenced in a study of a mutant IDH1 vaccine in newly diagnosed glioma. The sample's time point: baseline, week 1 (first vaccination visit). Treatment here: pre-vaccination baseline after standard-of-care therapy. Method: immunoSEQ multiplex PCR; TCRdb's copy keeps in-frame clones and lacks some. The sample includes around 64,000 clones, 65% to 85% of them seen just once. Material: peripheral blood mononuclear cells (PBMCs), obtained from a glioma patient treated with radiotherapy, temozolomide or both. These receptors came from a woman between 18 and 29 years old with glioma. Some clones in this sample may be carry-over from other donors' samples.

V is TRBV9 and J is TRBJ2-7; a weak D match, TRBD2 (5 bases). The CDR3 contains 14 residues. From germline, CDR1 is SGDLS and CDR2 YYNGEE. The germline V and J ends were trimmed by 3 bases and 2 bases, with 12 bases remaining between them. The CDR3: CASSARGIAYEQYF. CDR3 nucleotides: TGTGCCAGCAGCGCTAGAGGGATAGCCTACGAGCAGTACTTC.

The chain is built from TRBV27 and TRBJ1-4; 8 nucleotides match TRBD1. Trimming at V came to 6 bases and at J to 5 bases, leaving 2 bases not matched to a gene. The CDR3 spans 13 residues. From germline, CDR1 is MNHEY and CDR2 SMNVEV (reference sequence). CDR3 DNA sequence: TGTGCCAGCAGCAGACAGGGGAATGAAAAACTGTTTTTT. Residues: CASSRQGNEKLFF.

The V call is TRBV5-6, the J call TRBJ2-6; D gene ambiguous. CDR1 and CDR2 (germline): SGHDT, YYEEEE. The CDR3 covers 16 residues. The ends were cut back, 1 base at V and 0 bases at J, with 8 bases in the middle. CDR3 DNA sequence: TGTGCCAGCAGCTTGCTAGGCAGCTCTGGGGCCAACGTCCTGACTTTC. Its protein is CASSLLGSSGANVLTF. Using reference TRBV5-6 and TRBJ2-6 for the parts outside the CDR3, the full variable domain is DAGVTQSPTHLIKTRGQQVTLRCSPKSGHDTVSWYQQALGQGPQFIFQYYEEEERQRGNFPDRFSGHQFPNYSSELNVNALLLGDSALYLCASSLLGSSGANVLTFGAGSRLTVL.

The chain combines TRBV21-1 with TRBJ1-2. TRBV21-1 constitutes a pseudogene. The CDR3 has 13 amino acids. The CDR3 coding sequence is TGTGCCAGCAGCAAAGGTCTTTTCGGGGGCTACACCTTC. Its protein is CASSKGLFGGYTF.

This rearrangement joins TRBV2 to TRBJ1-1; 9 bases map to TRBD1. The CDR3 consists of 13 residues. Per germline, CDR1 SNHLY and CDR2 FYNNEI. Germline trimming cut 6 bases from V and 4 bases from J; bases unmatched to any gene: 3. The CDR3 is CASRPDRGTEAFF. The CDR3 region has the DNA TGTGCCAGCAGACCGGACAGGGGCACTGAAGCTTTCTTT.

The chain is built from TRBV29-1 and TRBJ2-7; D gene ambiguous. Trimming removed 6 bases from V and 3 bases from J, with 15 bases in between. This CDR3 has 13 residues. From germline, CDR1 is SQVTM and CDR2 ANQGSEA. The CDR3 coding sequence is TGCAGCGTCGCGCAGGTTCTCAACTACGAGCAGTACTTC. Translated: CSVAQVLNYEQYF.

This chain links TRBV10-3 with TRBJ1-1; D possibly corresponds to TRBD1 (5 bases). CDR1 is ENHRY and CDR2 is SYGVKD in the germline V gene. The CDR3 runs to 14 residues. Trimming took 9 bases from V and 5 from J, leaving 19 bases between them. The DNA for the CDR3 is TGTGCCATTGGGGCGGGCCCCCAAGGTACTGAAGCTTTCTTT. Amino acids: CAIGAGPQGTEAFF.

The J gene is TRBJ2-3, the V gene TRBV11-3; D may be TRBD1 (7 bases). V shed 5 bases and J shed 0 bases, with 18 bases lying between them. This CDR3 is 17 amino acids long. Per the germline V gene, CDR1 is SGHNT and CDR2 is YENEEA. CDR3 coding DNA: TGTGCCAGCAGCCCGGAGGGGGCTCCTTTTAGCACAGATACGCAGTATTTT. Translation gives CASSPEGAPFSTDTQYF.

The chain combines TRBV6-1 with TRBJ1-2; 9 bases agree with TRBD1. The V and J ends lost 8 bases and 8 bases, in that order; junction bases with no gene match: 15. CDR1 is MNHNS, CDR2 SASEGT, per germline. CDR3 size: 15 residues. The CDR3 here is CASWKWGQGGGGYTF. In DNA, the CDR3 is TGTGCCAGCTGGAAGTGGGGACAGGGTGGCGGCGGCTACACCTTC.

The rearrangement links TRBV5-1 to TRBJ2-1, with D perhaps matching TRBD2 (5 bases). Trimming stripped 2 bases from V and 6 bases from J, with 6 bases between. The CDR3 contains 12 residues. Germline V lookup: CDR1 SGHRS, CDR2 YFSETQ. The DNA for the CDR3 is TGCGCCAGCAGCTTTACTAGCAATGAGCAGTTCTTC. Translating it yields CASSFTSNEQFF.

The chain uses TRBV5-1 and TRBJ1-6; no clear D. Germline CDR1 SGHRS, CDR2 YFSETQ. Trimming pared 0 bases from V and 9 bases from J, leaving 13 bases between. The CDR3 runs to 15 residues. The CDR3 region is CASSLGRLGGSPLHF. CDR3 bases: TGCGCCAGCAGCTTGGGACGCCTGGGCGGTTCACCCCTCCACTTT.

The chain recombines TRBV11-1 with TRBJ2-7; possible D gene TRBD1, 5 bases. This CDR3 has 14 residues. Trimming stripped 5 bases from V and 0 bases from J, with 11 bases between. The germline V gene has CDR1 SGHAT and CDR2 FQDESV (reference sequence). The CDR3 loop reads CASSLRTTSYEQYF. In DNA, the CDR3 is TGTGCCAGCAGCCTACGGACAACCTCCTACGAGCAGTACTTC.

The chain combines TRBV27 with TRBJ1-2; possible D gene TRBD1, 6 bases. V lost 3 bases, J lost 2 bases, and 10 bases lay in between. This CDR3 is 14 amino acids long. Germline CDR1 and CDR2: MNHEY and SMNVEV (reference sequence). The CDR3: CASSLKGGNYGYTF. The CDR3, as DNA: TGTGCCAGCAGTTTGAAGGGGGGGAACTATGGCTACACCTTC.

The V gene is TRBV6-5, the J gene TRBJ1-2; D gene ambiguous. Germline assignment: CDR1 MNHEY and CDR2 SVGAGI. The CDR3 loop spans 13 amino acids. Trimming stripped 4 bases from V and 4 bases from J, with 10 bases between. CDR3: CASSFAMGYGYTF. CDR3 sequence (DNA): TGTGCCAGCAGTTTCGCTATGGGCTATGGCTACACCTTC.

The sample holds a few counts of this clone. This chain joins TRBV2 and TRBJ1-1, with D perhaps TRBD1 (5 bases). Trimming took off 4 bases at V and 1 base at J, with 7 bases between the two ends. CDR3 length: 13 amino acids. Germline V lookup: CDR1 SNHLY, CDR2 FYNNEI. Here the CDR3 reads CASSAQGNTEAFF. Here the CDR3 DNA reads TGTGCCAGCAGTGCCCAGGGGAACACTGAAGCTTTCTTT.

This sequence joins TRBV6-5 and TRBJ1-5; maybe TRBD1 (6 bases). This CDR3 contains 15 residues. The V gene lost 5 bases and the J gene lost 1 base, with 12 bases spanning the gap. Looked up from germline, CDR1 is MNHEY and CDR2 is SVGAGI. The CDR3 nucleotides are TGTGCCAGCAGTACCACGACAGGAAGCAATCAGCCCCAGCATTTT. Protein sequence: CASSTTTGSNQPQHF.

The chain uses TRBV19 and TRBJ1-6; TRBD1 is a possible D gene (5 bases). Germline V gene data show CDR1 as LNHDA and CDR2 as SQIVND (reference sequence). The V end was cut by 7 bases, the J end by 7 bases, with 14 bases between. The CDR3 is 14 residues long. The CDR3 DNA sequence: TGTGCCAGTAATTGGGGACTGGACAATTCACCCCTCCACTTT. Its protein is CASNWGLDNSPLHF.

DNA for the CDR3: TGTGCCTGGGCGGGACTGCCCCAAGGGGACTATGGCTACACCTTC. Translating gives CAWAGLPQGDYGYTF. The chain links TRBV30 to TRBJ1-2, with D perhaps matching TRBD1 (5 bases). This CDR3 has 15 residues. In germline, CDR1 is GTSNPN, CDR2 SVGIG (reference sequence). Trimming removed 5 bases at V and 3 bases at J, with 19 bases between.

The sample holds one count of this clone. The gene calls are TRBV19 and TRBJ1-1; weak D call: TRBD1 (5 bases). Germline values: CDR1 LNHDA, CDR2 SQIVND (reference sequence). V lost 6 bases, J lost 3 bases, and 17 bases lay in between. This CDR3 comprises 15 residues. The DNA of the CDR3 is TGTGCCAGTAGCCGGAGGAGTGGGACTTACACTGAAGCTTTCTTT. Residues: CASSRRSGTYTEAFF.

The chain employs TRBV29-1 and TRBJ1-2; D remains unclear. The germline V and J ends were trimmed by 4 bases and 5 bases, with 14 bases remaining between them. The CDR3 is 13 residues long. CDR1 and CDR2 from the germline V gene are SQVTM and ANQGSEA. CDR3 bases: TGCAGCGTTGTTTGGTCCAACGGGTATGGCTACACCTTC. Protein product: CSVVWSNGYGYTF.

The chain employs TRBV5-4 and TRBJ2-7; D unresolved. V was shortened by 1 base and J by 0 bases, with 8 bases between the two germline ends. The CDR3 length is 14 residues. Germline V gene data show CDR1 as SGHNT and CDR2 as YYREEE (reference sequence). The CDR3 nucleotides read TGTGCCAGCAGCTTGACGGGTAACTCCTACGAGCAGTACTTC. Its translation: CASSLTGNSYEQYF.

J is TRBJ2-7 and V is TRBV11-3; D gene uncertain. Germline V gene data show CDR1 as SGHNT and CDR2 as YENEEA. The CDR3 has 12 amino acids. The ends were cut back, 3 bases at V and 0 bases at J, with 3 bases in the middle. The CDR3: CASSFHSYEQYF. The CDR3 DNA reads as TGTGCCAGCAGCTTCCACTCCTACGAGCAGTACTTC. The entire variable domain, with the rest obtained from reference TRBV11-3 and TRBJ2-7, is as follows: EAGVVQSPRYKIIEKKQPVAFWCNPISGHNTLYWYLQNLGQGPELLIRYENEEAVDDSQLPKDRFSAERLKGVDSTLKIQPAELGDSAVYLCASSFHSYEQYFGPGTRLTVT.

The chain couples TRBV9 to TRBJ2-1, with D possibly being TRBD1 (5 bases). Looked up from germline, CDR1 is SGDLS and CDR2 is YYNGEE. The CDR3 is 17 amino acids. V lost 0 bases to trimming and J lost 2 bases, with 15 bases between them. In DNA, the CDR3 is TGTGCCAGCAGCGTAGCTGACAGCCACTGGGCCTACAATGAGCAGTTCTTC. This codes for CASSVADSHWAYNEQFF.

The chain employs TRBV6-5 and TRBJ1-3; D unclear. Deletions cut 6 bases from V and 4 bases from J, with 7 bases between. The CDR3 extends over 12 amino acids. Germline V gives CDR1 MNHEY, CDR2 SVGAGI. In DNA, the CDR3 is TGTGCCAGCAGCGCAGAGGGAAACACCATATATTTT. It is translated as CASSAEGNTIYF.

This chain joins TRBV5-4 and TRBJ2-7, with D possibly being TRBD1 (6 bases). Trimming stripped 1 base from V and 0 bases from J, with 8 bases between. Germline V gene lookup returns CDR1 SGHNT and CDR2 YYREEE (reference sequence). The CDR3 consists of 14 residues. The CDR3 is CASSLQGSSYEQYF. CDR3 nucleotides: TGTGCCAGCAGCTTGCAGGGGAGCTCCTACGAGCAGTACTTC.

V and J are TRBV6-5 and TRBJ1-4; D is perhaps TRBD1 (5 bases). Germline V lookup: CDR1 MNHEY, CDR2 SVGAGI. Trimming removed 4 bases at V and 4 bases at J, with 10 bases between. There are 14 residues in the CDR3. Here the CDR3 reads CASSWGRGNEKLFF. The DNA for the CDR3 is TGTGCCAGCAGTTGGGGCCGCGGTAATGAAAAACTGTTTTTT.